These 27 T cell receptor beta chains share one sample of origin, sequenced in a study of neurological immune-mediated disorders (dated by TCRdb to about 2019). The protocol used for the library was 5' RACE. The instrument given in TCRdb is Illumina HiSeq 2500. TCRdb cleaned the public reads at Q25 with fastp, built clones with MiXCR and kept in-frame beta chains. Every CDR3 protein is listed once, alongside the most common genes and DNA of its rows. This sample holds about 27,000 distinct CDR3 sequences; around 3.2% were observed only once. Of the sample, 6% to 7.5% is held by the ten largest clones. Sequenced material: PBMCs. All receptors derive from a woman younger than 45 with multiple sclerosis.

As for this clonotype: The junction shows a germline mismatch at one end, possibly a read error. The chain joins TRBV7-8 to TRBJ1-5, with D maybe TRBD1 (6 bases). In germline, CDR1 is SGHVS, CDR2 FQNEAQ. The CDR3 is 13 residues long. The CDR3 region is CASSSKGDQPQNF. The DNA of the CDR3 is TGTGCCAGCAGCTCCAAGGGGGATCAGCCCCAGAATTTT.

This clonotype was seen many times. Mismatch with germline at one junction end may stem from a read error. The chain links TRBV7-6 to TRBJ1-5, with 8 bases that match TRBD1. The CDR3 covers 16 residues. Germline CDR1 SGHVS, CDR2 FNYEAQ. Written as DNA, the CDR3 is TGTGCCAGCAGCTTAGTCAGACAGGGGTGCAATCAGCCCCAGAATTTT. This sequence encodes CASSLVRQGCNQPQNF.

This clonotype has at least ten counts. The chain carries TRBV30 and TRBJ1-3; D not certain. This CDR3 contains 12 residues. The germline V gene has CDR1 GTSNPN and CDR2 SVGIG (reference sequence). The V gene lost 2 bases and the J gene lost 4 bases, with 6 bases spanning the gap. In DNA, the CDR3 is TGTGCCTGGAGTCTACAGGGAAACACCATATATTTT. It yields the protein CAWSLQGNTIYF.

In its sample, this clonotype was seen a few times. J is TRBJ2-2 and V is TRBV4-2, with D possibly TRBD2 on 5 matching bases. The V and J ends lost 3 bases and 3 bases respectively, with 14 bases between them. Germline CDR1 is LGHNA and CDR2 is YNFKEQ. The CDR3 runs 16 residues. The CDR3 nucleotides read TGTGCCAGCAGCCAGACCCGGACGGGATACACCGGGGAGCTGTTTTTT. Amino acids: CASSQTRTGYTGELFF.

This clonotype has ten or more counts. This chain joins TRBV7-9 and TRBJ2-7, with no clear D. Per germline, CDR1 SEHNR and CDR2 FQNEAQ (reference sequence). With 0 bases removed from V and 3 bases from J, the gap between germline ends came to 12 bases. The CDR3 sequence is 15 residues long. The CDR3 nucleotides read TGTGCCAGCAGCTTAGCTCGATTTCCCCACTACGAGCAGTACTTC. Protein product: CASSLARFPHYEQYF. Full variable domain (outside the CDR3, taken from reference TRBV7-9 and TRBJ2-7): DTGVSQNPRHKITKRGQNVTFRCDPISEHNRLYWYRQTLGQGPEFLTYFQNEAQLEKSRLLSDRFSAERPKGSFSTLEIQRTEQGDSAMYLCASSLARFPHYEQYFGPGTRLTVT.

This clonotype was counted ten times or more. This chain connects TRBV5-1 to TRBJ2-1; tentative D call: TRBD1 (6 bases). The germline V and J ends were trimmed by 3 bases and 5 bases, with 12 bases remaining between them. The germline V gene encodes CDR1 SGHRS and CDR2 YFSETQ. This CDR3 is 14 amino acids long. In DNA form, the CDR3 reads TGCGCCAGCAGCTCGACAGGTCCGAACAATGAGCAGTTCTTC. Its translation: CASSSTGPNNEQFF.

In its sample, this clonotype was seen many times. The chain joins TRBV7-2 to TRBJ2-7; D gene uncertain. The CDR3 sequence is 14 residues long. Deletions cut 4 bases from V and 0 bases from J, with 10 bases between. Germline values: CDR1 SGHTA, CDR2 FQGNSA. Written as DNA, the CDR3 is TGTGCCAGCAGCTGGACCCCAACCTCCTACGAGCAGTACTTC. It specifies CASSWTPTSYEQYF. Based on the CDR3 plus reference TRBV7-2 and TRBJ2-7, the full variable domain is GAGVSQSPSNKVTEKGKDVELRCDPISGHTALYWYRQSLGQGLEFLIYFQGNSAPDKSGLPSDRFSAERTGGSVSTLTIQRTQQEDSAVYLCASSWTPTSYEQYFGPGTRLTVT.

There are many counts of this clonotype. The chain carries TRBV5-1 and TRBJ2-3; D remains ambiguous. CDR1 is SGHRS and CDR2 is YFSETQ in the germline V gene. The CDR3 contains 14 residues. Trimming cost V 3 bases and J 1 base, with 9 bases left between them. This CDR3 is CASSSTGGTDTQYF. The CDR3 region has the DNA TGCGCCAGCAGCTCGACTGGGGGCACAGATACGCAGTATTTT.

The chain recombines TRBV20-1 with TRBJ2-1; 7 positions agree with TRBD1. The CDR3 consists of 16 residues. V dropped 3 bases and J dropped 3; count of bases not matched to a gene: 11. Per the germline V gene, CDR1 is DFQATT and CDR2 is SNEGSKA (reference sequence). CDR3 coding DNA: TGCAGTGCTAGCGGGGACAGATTTACCATCTACAATGAGCAGTTCTTC. It is translated as CSASGDRFTIYNEQFF.

This clonotype appeared many times. The chain combines TRBV7-2 with TRBJ2-7, with D tentatively TRBD2 (5 bases). The length of the CDR3 is 14 residues. V dropped 1 base and J dropped 2 bases, with 9 bases sitting between them. Germline V gives CDR1 SGHTA, CDR2 FQGNSA. The CDR3 bases are TGTGCCAGCAGCTTAGGTAGCGATGCCTACGAGCAGTACTTC. Translation: CASSLGSDAYEQYF.

This clonotype was seen repeatedly, ten times or more. The genes are TRBV5-1 and TRBJ2-5, with 10 positions matching TRBD2. CDR1 is SGHRS, CDR2 YFSETQ, per germline. V was pared by 0 bases and J by 5 bases, with 13 bases of the junction left unmatched. The CDR3 is 18 amino acids. Written as DNA, the CDR3 is TGCGCCAGCAGCTTGGAGCAGGTAGCGGGGGGTACTTCCGAGACCCAGTACTTC. As protein: CASSLEQVAGGTSETQYF.

This clonotype came up many times. The V and J genes are TRBV7-2 and TRBJ2-7; 10 bases line up with TRBD2. The V gene's germline CDR1 is SGHTA and CDR2 FQGNSA. This CDR3 contains 13 residues. V was clipped by 7 bases and J by 3 bases; unmatched bases: 3. CDR3 DNA sequence: TGTGCCAGCACATGGACTAGCGGCTACGAGCAGTACTTC. Protein sequence: CASTWTSGYEQYF.

There are many counts of this clonotype. The gene calls are TRBV5-1 and TRBJ1-5; 8 bases fit TRBD1. CDR3 length: 15 amino acids. V lost 2 bases and J lost 2; bases outside the gene matches: 3. CDR1 is SGHRS and CDR2 is YFSETQ in the germline V gene. The chain's CDR3 is CASSFTGGGNQPQHF. CDR3 in DNA: TGCGCCAGCAGCTTTACAGGGGGAGGCAATCAGCCCCAGCATTTT. The entire variable domain, with the rest obtained from reference TRBV5-1 and TRBJ1-5, is as follows: KAGVTQTPRYLIKTRGQQVTLSCSPISGHRSVSWYQQTPGQGLQFLFEYFSETQRNKGNFPGRFSGRQFSNSRSEMNVSTLELGDSALYLCASSFTGGGNQPQHFGDGTRLSIL.

This clonotype was recorded many times. This sequence joins TRBV7-2 and TRBJ1-6; D gene unclear. The CDR3 runs to 15 residues. Germline V gene sequence: CDR1 SGHTA, CDR2 FQGNSA. The germline V and J ends were trimmed by 5 bases and 3 bases, with 11 bases remaining between them. CDR3: CASSPPTLYNSPLHF. The CDR3 DNA sequence: TGTGCCAGCAGCCCCCCTACCCTCTATAATTCACCCCTCCACTTT.

This clonotype was seen a handful of times. This chain links TRBV5-1 with TRBJ2-5; D is unclear. The CDR3 length is 14 residues. The V gene lost 4 bases and the J gene lost 1 base, with 11 bases spanning the gap. Germline V CDR1 and CDR2: SGHRS, YFSETQ. DNA for the CDR3: TGCGCCAGCAGCCCCCCGCAAGGCCAAGAGACCCAGTACTTC. Protein: CASSPPQGQETQYF.

There are many counts of this clonotype. This sequence joins TRBV5-1 and TRBJ1-1; weak D call: TRBD1 (5 bases). This CDR3 has 15 residues. From germline, CDR1 is SGHRS and CDR2 YFSETQ. The V end was cut by 4 bases, the J end by 1 base, with 14 bases between. The CDR3 coding sequence is TGCGCCAGCAGCGTGGACGGACAAAGGAACACTGAAGCTTTCTTT. It translates to CASSVDGQRNTEAFF. The whole variable domain, remainder taken from reference TRBV5-1 and TRBJ1-1, is KAGVTQTPRYLIKTRGQQVTLSCSPISGHRSVSWYQQTPGQGLQFLFEYFSETQRNKGNFPGRFSGRQFSNSRSEMNVSTLELGDSALYLCASSVDGQRNTEAFFGQGTRLTVV.

The chain joins TRBV20-1 to TRBJ2-5; TRBD2 is a possible D gene (6 bases). The germline V gene encodes CDR1 DFQATT and CDR2 SNEGSKA (reference sequence). Trimming cost V 3 bases and J 2 bases, with 10 bases left between them. The CDR3 has 13 amino acids. The chain's CDR3 is CSASTGGQETQYF. For the CDR3, the DNA is TGCAGTGCTAGCACAGGAGGGCAAGAGACCCAGTACTTC.

This clonotype was seen at least ten times. This chain connects TRBV7-9 to TRBJ2-4, with 11 bases that match TRBD1. This CDR3 comprises 15 residues. CDR1 and CDR2 from the germline V gene are SEHNR and FQNEAQ (reference sequence). Losses at the gene ends were 5 bases for V and 8 bases for J; bases not matched to a gene: 8. The CDR3 protein is CASSDTGTGGYIQYF. Here the CDR3 DNA reads TGTGCCAGCAGCGATACCGGGACAGGGGGATACATTCAGTACTTC.

Ten or more counts support this clonotype. The V gene is TRBV20-1, the J gene TRBJ1-4, with D perhaps TRBD1 (5 bases). Germline V gene sequence: CDR1 DFQATT, CDR2 SNEGSKA (reference sequence). Trimming took 6 bases from V and 2 from J, leaving 10 bases between them. The CDR3 loop spans 13 amino acids. CDR3 in amino acids: CSARDRTNEKLFF. CDR3 DNA sequence: TGCAGTGCAAGGGACCGTACTAATGAAAAACTGTTTTTT.

This clonotype was observed many times. The V and J genes are TRBV7-2 and TRBJ2-6, with a weak D call TRBD1 (5 bases). The germline gives CDR1 SGHTA, CDR2 FQGNSA. Trimming shortened V by 5 bases and J by 1 base, and 9 bases separated the two germline ends. The CDR3 length is 15 residues. In nucleotides, the CDR3 is TGTGCCAGCAGCCAAGGGGTATCTGGGGCCAACGTCCTGACTTTC. Amino acids: CASSQGVSGANVLTF.

This clonotype appeared many times. This rearrangement joins TRBV21-1 to TRBJ2-7; TRBD2, as called in the table, went unchecked against the DNA. TRBV21-1 is recorded as a pseudogene. This CDR3 region has 15 residues. CDR3 bases: TGTGCCAGCAGCAAATCGTATAGGGCTGGATACGAGCAGTACTTC. Translation: CASSKSYRAGYEQYF.

This clonotype was counted at least ten times. The CDR3 here is CSAGRVAVDGYTF. CDR3 DNA sequence: TGCAGTGCGGGCCGAGTGGCCGTGGATGGCTACACCTTC. This rearrangement joins TRBV20-1 to TRBJ1-2; D gene unclear. Germline V gene data show CDR1 as DFQATT and CDR2 as SNEGSKA (reference sequence). The V and J ends lost 6 bases and 6 bases respectively, with 17 bases between them. The CDR3 contains 13 residues.

This chain connects TRBV18 to TRBJ1-5, with D hard to call. Germline lookup yields CDR1 KGHSH and CDR2 LQKENI. Trimming left V 5 bases short and J 9 bases short, with 11 bases between. The CDR3 runs 12 residues. CDR3 protein: CASSTINGPQHF. CDR3 nucleotides: TGTGCCAGCTCAACAATAAACGGGCCCCAGCATTTT.

This clonotype was counted ten times or more. The chain recombines TRBV3-1 with TRBJ2-7, with 7 bases fitting TRBD1. Trimming at V came to 3 bases and at J to 3 bases, leaving 5 bases not matched to a gene. The CDR3 contains 14 residues. Germline lookup yields CDR1 LGHDT and CDR2 YNNKEL (reference sequence). In nucleotides, the CDR3 is TGTGCCAGCAGCCATTGGGACAGACTCTACGAGCAGTACTTC. This gives the protein CASSHWDRLYEQYF.

About this clonotype itself: A much larger clone lies a single base off, so this may be a read error. V is TRBV28 and J is TRBJ2-7, with D perhaps matching TRBD2 (7 bases). Per the germline V gene, CDR1 is MDHEN and CDR2 is SYDVKM. V lost 4 bases to trimming and J lost 7 bases, with 20 bases between them. The CDR3 extends over 15 amino acids. This CDR3 is CASSWGGTNKFEQYF. CDR3 coding DNA: TGTGCCAGCAGTTGGGGGGGCACTAATAAATTTGAGCAGTACTTC.

This clonotype was seen a handful of times. The chain employs TRBV9 and TRBJ2-4, with 8 positions matching TRBD2. Germline loops: CDR1 SGDLS, CDR2 YYNGEE. The J segment lost 7 bases and the V segment lost 6 bases, leaving 9 bases of the junction unmatched. The CDR3 has 14 residues. The CDR3 loop reads CASTPGGAGNIQYF. CDR3 sequence (DNA): TGTGCCAGCACCCCGGGGGGGGCGGGGAACATTCAGTACTTC. The variable domain in full, completed from reference TRBV9 and TRBJ2-4, reads DSGVTQTPKHLITATGQRVTLRCSPRSGDLSVYWYQQSLDQGLQFLIQYYNGEERAKGNILERFSAQQFPDLHSELNLSSLELGDSALYFCASTPGGAGNIQYFGAGTRLSVL.

Many counts were recorded for this clonotype. The rearrangement uses TRBV5-1 and TRBJ2-7; D might be TRBD2 (6 bases). CDR1 is SGHRS and CDR2 is YFSETQ in the germline V gene. The germline V and J ends were trimmed by 3 bases and 4 bases, with 20 bases remaining between them. This CDR3 contains 16 residues. The DNA of the CDR3 is TGCGCCAGCAGCTCTGGTCTGGGGGGAGGAGGATACGAGCAGTACTTC. Translation: CASSSGLGGGGYEQYF.